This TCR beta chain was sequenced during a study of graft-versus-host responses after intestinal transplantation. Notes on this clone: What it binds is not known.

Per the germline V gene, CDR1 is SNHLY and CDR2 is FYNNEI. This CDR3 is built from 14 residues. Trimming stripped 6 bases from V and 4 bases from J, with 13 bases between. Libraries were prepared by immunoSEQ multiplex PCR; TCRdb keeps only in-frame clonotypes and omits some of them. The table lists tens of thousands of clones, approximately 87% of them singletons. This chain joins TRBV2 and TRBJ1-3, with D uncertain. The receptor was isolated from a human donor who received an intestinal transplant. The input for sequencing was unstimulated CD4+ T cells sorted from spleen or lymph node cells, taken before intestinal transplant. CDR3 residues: CASRRGGLGNTIYF. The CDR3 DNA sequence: TGTGCCAGCAGAAGAGGAGGATTGGGAAACACCATATATTTT.